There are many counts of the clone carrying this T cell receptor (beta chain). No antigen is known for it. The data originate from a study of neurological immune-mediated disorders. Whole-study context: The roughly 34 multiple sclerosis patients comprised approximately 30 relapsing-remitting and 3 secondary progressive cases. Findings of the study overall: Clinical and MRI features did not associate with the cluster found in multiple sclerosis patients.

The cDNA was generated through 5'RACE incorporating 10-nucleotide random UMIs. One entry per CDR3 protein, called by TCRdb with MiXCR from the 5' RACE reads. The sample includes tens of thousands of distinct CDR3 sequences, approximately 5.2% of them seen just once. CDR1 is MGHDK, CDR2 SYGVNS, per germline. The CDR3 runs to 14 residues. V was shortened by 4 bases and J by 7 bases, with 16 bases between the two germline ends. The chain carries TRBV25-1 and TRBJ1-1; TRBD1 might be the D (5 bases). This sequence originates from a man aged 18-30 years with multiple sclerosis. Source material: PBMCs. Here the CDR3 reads CASSGSRGVSEAFF. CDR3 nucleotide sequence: TGTGCCAGCAGTGGTTCGAGAGGGGTTAGTGAAGCTTTCTTT.